This passage covers 18 T cell receptor beta chains from one sample sequenced in a study of shared clonotypes between healthy human individuals. Sequencing used immunoSEQ multiplex PCR; TCRdb keeps in-frame clones, though not all of them. The sample shows about 2.1 million clones, 85% to 95% of them seen only once. Naive CD8 cells were CD45RO-negative, positively selected for CCR7, excluding terminally differentiated effector memory CD45RA+ cells. Sequencing input: naive CD8+ T cells from PBMCs. These receptors were taken from a man aged 18 to 30 in good health. Some clones in this sample may be carry-over from other donors' samples.

The genes are TRBV18 and TRBJ2-7; tentative D call: TRBD1 (5 bases). This CDR3 is 14 amino acids long. V lost 3 bases and J lost 5, with 14 bases in between. In germline, CDR1 is KGHSH, CDR2 LQKENI. The CDR3 region has the DNA TGTGCCAGCTCACCGAGTCAGGGCGACAACGAGCAGTACTTC. Protein product: CASSPSQGDNEQYF.

This CDR3 reads CSVSPLAGVGNEQFF. CDR3 coding DNA: TGCAGCGTTTCACCCCTAGCGGGAGTCGGAAATGAGCAGTTCTTC. This chain joins TRBV29-1 and TRBJ2-1; 10 bases are shared with TRBD2. The V and J ends lost 5 bases and 7 bases, in that order; junction bases with no gene match: 11. Germline CDR1 SQVTM, CDR2 ANQGSEA. This CDR3 is built from 15 residues.

The chain has TRBV2 and TRBJ2-1; perhaps TRBD1 as D (6 bases). The germline V gene has CDR1 SNHLY and CDR2 FYNNEI. This CDR3 spans 13 amino acids. The V end was cut by 10 bases, the J end by 3 bases, with 13 bases between. For the CDR3, the DNA is TGTGCCAATTTTGGACAGCACTACAATGAGCAGTTCTTC. Translation gives CANFGQHYNEQFF.

The chain couples TRBV6-1 to TRBJ2-1, with 7 bases that match TRBD2. CDR1 is MNHNS and CDR2 is SASEGT in the germline V gene. After removal of 2 bases from V and 0 bases from J, the junction contained 7 bases not matched to a gene. This CDR3 is built from 17 residues. The CDR3 nucleotides are TGTGCCAGCAGTGAACCGGGACTAACTAGCTCCTACAATGAGCAGTTCTTC. It encodes CASSEPGLTSSYNEQFF.

The chain links TRBV28 to TRBJ2-3; TRBD2 matches 7 bases. With 6 bases clipped from V and 4 bases from J, the junction kept 10 bases outside the gene matches. This CDR3 has 15 amino acids. Germline CDR1 is MDHEN and CDR2 is SYDVKM. The CDR3 DNA sequence: TGTGCCAGCAGCCTGACTAGCTACGTGTCAGATACGCAGTATTTT. Translating it yields CASSLTSYVSDTQYF.

This chain joins TRBV11-2 and TRBJ1-1, with D maybe TRBD1 (6 bases). The length of the CDR3 is 14 residues. The germline V gene encodes CDR1 SGHAT and CDR2 FQNNGV. V lost 2 bases to trimming and J lost 4 bases, with 11 bases between them. CDR3 sequence reads: CASSLSQGLTEAFF. Here the CDR3 DNA reads TGTGCCAGCAGCTTATCTCAGGGGCTCACTGAAGCTTTCTTT. The full variable domain, its missing parts supplied by reference TRBV11-2 and TRBJ1-1, is EAGVAQSPRYKIIEKRQSVAFWCNPISGHATLYWYQQILGQGPKLLIQFQNNGVVDDSQLPKDRFSAERLKGVDSTLKIQPAKLEDSAVYLCASSLSQGLTEAFFGQGTRLTVV.

This clone was counted once. This sequence joins TRBV27 and TRBJ2-1, with 7 bases identical to TRBD2. Per the germline V gene, CDR1 is MNHEY and CDR2 is SMNVEV (reference sequence). This CDR3 region has 11 residues. Losses at the gene ends were 3 bases for V and 14 bases for J; bases not matched to a gene: 4. The CDR3 sequence: CASSLGRVEFF. As DNA, the CDR3 is TGTGCCAGCAGTTTGGGGAGGGTGGAGTTCTTC.

V and J are TRBV14 and TRBJ1-2; D is uncertain. From germline, CDR1 is SGHDN and CDR2 FVKESK. The CDR3 loop spans 15 amino acids. Between the trimmed V and J ends, which lost 1 base and 0 bases, there was a span of 9 bases. The CDR3 sequence is CASSQGRDPNYGYTF. The DNA for the CDR3 is TGTGCCAGCAGCCAAGGGAGGGATCCTAACTATGGCTACACCTTC.

A few counts support this clone. The chain couples TRBV9 to TRBJ1-1; D gene unclear. Germline lookup yields CDR1 SGDLS and CDR2 YYNGEE. The CDR3 has 13 residues. Trimming cost V 0 bases and J 3 bases, with 6 bases left between them. CDR3 region: CASSVGDDTEAFF. The DNA for the CDR3 is TGTGCCAGCAGCGTAGGCGATGACACTGAAGCTTTCTTT.

The genes are TRBV27 and TRBJ2-7, with 8 bases fitting TRBD2. The CDR3 runs 16 residues. Germline CDR1 and CDR2: MNHEY and SMNVEV (reference sequence). V lost 5 bases, J lost 6 bases, and 15 bases stayed unmatched. The CDR3 coding sequence is TGTGCCAGCAGTCGAGGAACTAGCGGCCGCCTTGGCGAGCAGTACTTC. Translation: CASSRGTSGRLGEQYF.

This chain connects TRBV27 to TRBJ2-7; D remains ambiguous. With 6 bases removed from V and 4 bases from J, the gap between germline ends came to 13 bases. The CDR3 sequence is 13 residues long. Germline assignment: CDR1 MNHEY and CDR2 SMNVEV (reference sequence). The DNA of the CDR3 is TGTGCCAGCAGGTTAAATGGGGATTACGAGCAGTACTTC. Protein product: CASRLNGDYEQYF.

J is TRBJ1-2 and V is TRBV7-9, with 7 positions matching TRBD1. Germline lookup yields CDR1 SEHNR and CDR2 FQNEAQ (reference sequence). The CDR3 is 15 amino acids. J gave up 0 bases and V 5 bases, and 6 bases lay outside the gene matches. CDR3 nucleotide sequence: TGTGCCAGCAGCCATCGACAGGGAGCTAACTATGGCTACACCTTC. Its protein product is CASSHRQGANYGYTF.

This clone was seen a single time. Distinct nucleotide sequences in the sample also encode this CDR3. The V and J genes are TRBV9 and TRBJ2-5; D may match TRBD1 or TRBD2 (6 bases each). The V and J ends lost 2 bases and 5 bases respectively, with 10 bases between them. The V gene's germline CDR1 is SGDLS and CDR2 YYNGEE. The length of the CDR3 is 13 residues. The CDR3 is CASSVGGGETQYF. In nucleotides, the CDR3 is TGTGCCAGCAGCGTGGGGGGCGGCGAGACCCAGTACTTC.

This chain links TRBV5-1 with TRBJ2-7; perhaps TRBD1 as D (6 bases). This CDR3 is built from 15 residues. The V end was cut by 0 bases, the J end by 5 bases, with 15 bases between. Germline V gene sequence: CDR1 SGHRS, CDR2 YFSETQ. CDR3 region: CASSLALQGHNEQYF. DNA for the CDR3: TGCGCCAGCAGCTTGGCCTTACAGGGTCACAACGAGCAGTACTTC. Variable domain in full (rest from reference TRBV5-1 and TRBJ2-7): KAGVTQTPRYLIKTRGQQVTLSCSPISGHRSVSWYQQTPGQGLQFLFEYFSETQRNKGNFPGRFSGRQFSNSRSEMNVSTLELGDSALYLCASSLALQGHNEQYFGPGTRLTVT.

The rearrangement links TRBV6-1 to TRBJ2-1, with D possibly TRBD1 on 6 matching bases. This CDR3 has 15 residues. V was pared by 1 base and J by 4 bases, with 11 bases between. CDR1 is MNHNS, CDR2 SASEGT, per germline. CDR3 amino acids: CASSEVDRSYNEQFF. The CDR3 DNA reads TGTGCCAGCAGTGAAGTTGACAGGTCATACAATGAGCAGTTCTTC.

Notes on this clone: The same CDR3 arises from other DNA sequences in this sample as well. This sequence joins TRBV9 and TRBJ1-2; no definite D call. This CDR3 spans 11 amino acids. Germline V gene lookup returns CDR1 SGDLS and CDR2 YYNGEE. V was cut by 3 bases and J by 4 bases, with 4 bases left in between. CDR3 in amino acids: CASSGSYGYTF. Here the CDR3 DNA reads TGTGCCAGCAGCGGTAGCTATGGCTACACCTTC.

This chain links TRBV5-1 with TRBJ2-5; D is possibly TRBD2 (6 bases). The CDR3 is 13 residues long. The V end lost 2 bases, the J end lost 6 bases, and 11 bases lay between the germline ends. Per germline, CDR1 SGHRS and CDR2 YFSETQ. The CDR3: CASSFRELKTQYF. CDR3 nucleotides: TGCGCCAGCAGCTTCCGGGAGTTAAAGACCCAGTACTTC.

The chain employs TRBV25-1 and TRBJ2-1; TRBD2 matches 10 bases. Germline V gene data show CDR1 as MGHDK and CDR2 as SYGVNS. V lost 4 bases, J lost 0 bases, and 6 bases stayed unmatched. This CDR3 has 17 amino acids. The CDR3 loop reads CASSATLAGVSYNEQFF. The CDR3 coding sequence is TGTGCCAGCAGTGCCACCCTAGCGGGAGTCTCCTACAATGAGCAGTTCTTC.